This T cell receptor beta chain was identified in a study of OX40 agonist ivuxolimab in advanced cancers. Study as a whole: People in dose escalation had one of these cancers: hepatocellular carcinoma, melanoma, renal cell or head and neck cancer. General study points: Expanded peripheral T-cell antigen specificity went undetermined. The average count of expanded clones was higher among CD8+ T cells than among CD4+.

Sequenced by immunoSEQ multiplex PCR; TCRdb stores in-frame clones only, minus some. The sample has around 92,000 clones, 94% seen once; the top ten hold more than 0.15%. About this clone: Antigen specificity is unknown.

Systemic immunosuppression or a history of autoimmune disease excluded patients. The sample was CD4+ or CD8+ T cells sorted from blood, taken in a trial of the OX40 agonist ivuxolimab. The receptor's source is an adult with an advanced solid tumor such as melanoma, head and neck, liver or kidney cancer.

The CDR3 DNA reads TGTGCCAGCAGCGTAAACCCGATTGGAGGGGGGAACACTGAAGCTTTCTTT. This translates into CASSVNPIGGGNTEAFF. The chain uses TRBV9 and TRBJ1-1, with a weak D call TRBD1 (6 bases). CDR3 size: 17 residues. In germline, CDR1 is SGDLS, CDR2 YYNGEE. The V end was cut by 1 base, the J end by 1 base, with 17 bases between. Full variable domain (missing parts from reference TRBV9 and TRBJ1-1): DSGVTQTPKHLITATGQRVTLRCSPRSGDLSVYWYQQSLDQGLQFLIQYYNGEERAKGNILERFSAQQFPDLHSELNLSSLELGDSALYFCASSVNPIGGGNTEAFFGQGTRLTVV.